The 21 T cell receptor beta chains given below trace back to one sample, sequenced in a study of blood T cell repertoires in COVID-19 (dated by TCRdb to 2019 to 2021). The library came from the immunoSEQ multiplex PCR assay. The table was pulled from immuneACCESS by TCRdb, which kept in-frame rearrangements only. Such tables lose some clones; where checked, under half of the loss comes from unresolved V genes, and the rest has no known cause. Across this sample there are fewer than 150,000 clones, with around 87% seen only once. The top ten clonotypes cover about 5.8% of the sample. Sequencing was performed on peripheral blood. The receptors derive from a human donor in a cohort sampled during active COVID-19.

V usage is TRBV5-1 and J usage is TRBJ2-7, with TRBD2 as a possible D gene (5 bases). The germline CDR1 and CDR2 sequences are SGHRS and YFSETQ. CDR3 size: 14 residues. Trimming cost V 6 bases and J 0 bases, with 13 bases left between them. The CDR3 DNA reads TGCGCCAGCACCTTAGATGGGAGCTCCTACGAGCAGTACTTC. The encoded protein is CASTLDGSSYEQYF.

This chain links TRBV28 with TRBJ1-5; D is undetermined. Germline V gives CDR1 MDHEN, CDR2 SYDVKM. The CDR3 loop spans 17 amino acids. V lost 4 bases, J lost 0 bases, and 16 bases lay in between. The CDR3 DNA reads as TGTGCCAGCAGTTCGGGGTTATCCGATTATAGCAATCAGCCCCAGCATTTT. As protein: CASSSGLSDYSNQPQHF.

The chain uses TRBV2 and TRBJ2-3, with 9 nucleotides matching TRBD2. J gave up 6 bases and V 2 bases, and 9 bases lay outside the gene matches. This CDR3 is 16 amino acids long. CDR1 and CDR2 from the germline V gene are SNHLY and FYNNEI. DNA of the CDR3: TGTGCCAGCAGTGAATACGGCGGGGGGGCCGCGGATACGCAGTATTTT. Encoded protein: CASSEYGGGAADTQYF.

The chain has TRBV27 and TRBJ1-1; 7 bases line up with TRBD1. The germline V gene has CDR1 MNHEY and CDR2 SMNVEV (reference sequence). V gave up 7 bases and J gave up 3 bases; unmatched junction bases: 14. The CDR3 length is 16 residues. The CDR3 region is CASTPPGGGLDTEAFF. The CDR3 coding sequence is TGTGCCAGCACCCCTCCGGGAGGGGGCTTGGACACTGAAGCTTTCTTT.

The rearrangement links TRBV7-8 to TRBJ1-5, with 7 bases identical to TRBD1. The V segment lost 1 base and the J segment 4 bases; nucleotides outside the gene matches: 7. The length of the CDR3 is 16 residues. CDR1 and CDR2 (germline): SGHVS, FQNEAQ. The CDR3, as DNA: TGTGCCAGCAGCTTAGGGGAAACAGGGGTGAATCAGCCCCAGCATTTT. Its protein product is CASSLGETGVNQPQHF.

V usage is TRBV5-1 and J usage is TRBJ2-7, with 8 nucleotides matching TRBD2. The ends lost 0 bases at V and 5 bases at J; junction bases unmatched: 4. Germline V gives CDR1 SGHRS, CDR2 YFSETQ. The CDR3 has 14 residues. The CDR3 loop reads CASSLDSGGDEQYF. CDR3 nucleotides: TGCGCCAGCAGCTTGGACAGCGGGGGAGACGAGCAGTACTTC.

The chain has TRBV11-2 and TRBJ2-2, with D tentatively TRBD1 (6 bases). V was pared by 4 bases and J by 5 bases, with 17 bases between. Germline CDR1 SGHAT, CDR2 FQNNGV. The CDR3 runs 16 residues. CDR3 loop: CASSSRVGQGTGELFF. In DNA form, the CDR3 reads TGTGCCAGCAGCTCTCGGGTGGGTCAGGGGACCGGGGAGCTGTTTTTT.

This chain uses TRBV2 with TRBJ1-2; 9 positions agree with TRBD1. From germline, CDR1 is SNHLY and CDR2 FYNNEI. V was clipped by 7 bases and J by 5 bases; unmatched bases: 8. CDR3 size: 14 residues. Written as DNA, the CDR3 is TGTGCCAGCAATGGACAGGGGAATAGATATGGCTACACCTTC. It yields the protein CASNGQGNRYGYTF.

The J gene is TRBJ2-7, the V gene TRBV2; D perhaps matches TRBD1 (7 bases). CDR3 length: 17 amino acids. Trimming took off 4 bases at V and 5 bases at J, with 24 bases between the two ends. Germline V gene sequence: CDR1 SNHLY, CDR2 FYNNEI. CDR3 coding DNA: TGTGCCAGCAGTGCCTCCTTGAGGAGGGGGCGCAACCACGAGCAGTACTTC. This translates into CASSASLRRGRNHEQYF.

The J gene is TRBJ1-2, the V gene TRBV28, with 8 bases matching TRBD1. The CDR3 is 15 residues long. Unmatched junction bases numbered 15, after V lost 7 bases and J lost 8 bases. CDR1 and CDR2 from the germline V gene are MDHEN and SYDVKM. CDR3 region: CASKLSTGGRGGYTF. The DNA of the CDR3 is TGTGCCAGCAAATTATCTACAGGGGGAAGAGGCGGCTACACCTTC.

CDR3 sequence: CASSSQGAGTGELFF. The CDR3 nucleotides read TGTGCCAGCAGTTCACAGGGGGCGGGCACCGGGGAGCTGTTTTTT. This sequence joins TRBV28 and TRBJ2-2; 9 bases line up with TRBD1. The V and J ends lost 4 bases and 4 bases, in that order; junction bases with no gene match: 4. The germline CDR1 and CDR2 sequences are MDHEN and SYDVKM. CDR3 length: 15 residues.

V gene TRBV29-1 combines with J gene TRBJ1-1, with TRBD1 identical over 7 bases. This CDR3 region has 14 residues. In germline, CDR1 is SQVTM, CDR2 ANQGSEA. Trimming at V came to 2 bases and at J to 4 bases, leaving 7 bases not matched to a gene. CDR3 DNA: TGCAGCGTTGAAAGGGGGTCAGGGGGCACTGAAGCTTTCTTT. Its protein product is CSVERGSGGTEAFF.

The rearrangement uses TRBV19 and TRBJ2-3; D perhaps matches TRBD2 (5 bases). Trimming stripped 5 bases from V and 1 base from J, with 13 bases between. This CDR3 contains 15 residues. CDR1 and CDR2 from the germline V gene are LNHDA and SQIVND (reference sequence). As DNA, the CDR3 is TGTGCCAGTAGTCCCCGACCCGGGGGCACAGATACGCAGTATTTT. It translates to CASSPRPGGTDTQYF.

The chain links TRBV14 to TRBJ2-3; 7 bases are a match to TRBD1. Losses at the gene ends were 0 bases for V and 0 bases for J; bases not matched to a gene: 15. The germline CDR1 and CDR2 sequences are SGHDN and FVKESK. The CDR3 has 20 residues. CDR3: CASSQDLVVRTGLSTDTQYF. The CDR3 region has the DNA TGTGCCAGCAGCCAAGATTTGGTAGTTCGGACAGGCCTGAGCACAGATACGCAGTATTTT.

This clone was seen only once. The V call is TRBV11-3, the J call TRBJ2-1, with D perhaps matching TRBD2 (6 bases). There are 14 residues in the CDR3. Between the trimmed V and J ends, which lost 5 bases and 7 bases, there was a span of 15 bases. Germline V gene lookup returns CDR1 SGHNT and CDR2 YENEEA. CDR3 nucleotide sequence: TGTGCCAGCAGCCCCCCGGGGGACCGTAATGAGCAGTTCTTC. Its translation: CASSPPGDRNEQFF.

V is TRBV7-2 and J is TRBJ2-5, with 13 bases matching TRBD2. CDR1 is SGHTA and CDR2 is FQGNSA in the germline V gene. The CDR3 runs to 16 residues. J lost 4 bases, V lost 3 bases, and 5 bases had no gene match. CDR3: CASSFEGLAGLETQYF. CDR3 DNA: TGTGCCAGCAGCTTTGAGGGACTAGCGGGGCTAGAGACCCAGTACTTC.

This clone showed up just once. The chain uses TRBV7-2 and TRBJ2-3; the match to TRBD2 covers 13 bases. V was clipped by 4 bases and J by 4 bases; unmatched bases: 14. This CDR3 is 19 amino acids long. CDR1 SGHTA and CDR2 FQGNSA come from the germline V gene. The CDR3 region is CASSSRLAGGSFRSDTQYF. As DNA, the CDR3 is TGTGCCAGCAGCTCGCGACTAGCGGGGGGAAGTTTTAGGTCAGATACGCAGTATTTT.

This clone was recorded once. This chain uses TRBV7-2 with TRBJ2-5; D is perhaps TRBD2 (5 bases). V was clipped by 5 bases and J by 4 bases, with 11 bases between them. The germline V gene has CDR1 SGHTA and CDR2 FQGNSA. The CDR3 contains 13 residues. As DNA, the CDR3 is TGTGCCAGCAGCCCAGTACGGGGAGAGACCCAGTACTTC. It encodes CASSPVRGETQYF. Based on the CDR3 plus reference TRBV7-2 and TRBJ2-5, the full variable domain is GAGVSQSPSNKVTEKGKDVELRCDPISGHTALYWYRQSLGQGLEFLIYFQGNSAPDKSGLPSDRFSAERTGGSVSTLTIQRTQQEDSAVYLCASSPVRGETQYFGPGTRLLVL.

The gene calls are TRBV5-5 and TRBJ1-5; D unresolved. The CDR3 is made up of 16 amino acids. Per the germline V gene, CDR1 is SGHKS and CDR2 is YYEKEE (reference sequence). Trimming shortened V by 4 bases and J by 0 bases, and 14 bases separated the two germline ends. CDR3 coding DNA: TGTGCCAGCAGCACAAACCCCGGGGTTAGCAATCAGCCCCAGCATTTT. Amino acid sequence: CASSTNPGVSNQPQHF.

This clone has only a few counts. The V call is TRBV12-3 or TRBV12-4, the J call TRBJ2-7; D may be TRBD1 (5 bases). The CDR3 sequence is 11 residues long. Trimming removed 5 bases at V and 3 bases at J, with 5 bases between. The CDR3: CASSTGYEQYF. The CDR3 DNA is TGTGCCAGCAGTACAGGCTACGAGCAGTACTTC.

V usage is TRBV25-1 and J usage is TRBJ1-1, with 9 bases lining up with TRBD1. V dropped 4 bases and J dropped 5; count of bases not matched to a gene: 11. The germline gives CDR1 MGHDK, CDR2 SYGVNS. The CDR3 runs 16 residues. CDR3 sequence reads: CASSVPNRGLGTEAFF. CDR3 nucleotide sequence: TGTGCCAGCAGTGTTCCGAACAGGGGGCTGGGTACTGAAGCTTTCTTT.